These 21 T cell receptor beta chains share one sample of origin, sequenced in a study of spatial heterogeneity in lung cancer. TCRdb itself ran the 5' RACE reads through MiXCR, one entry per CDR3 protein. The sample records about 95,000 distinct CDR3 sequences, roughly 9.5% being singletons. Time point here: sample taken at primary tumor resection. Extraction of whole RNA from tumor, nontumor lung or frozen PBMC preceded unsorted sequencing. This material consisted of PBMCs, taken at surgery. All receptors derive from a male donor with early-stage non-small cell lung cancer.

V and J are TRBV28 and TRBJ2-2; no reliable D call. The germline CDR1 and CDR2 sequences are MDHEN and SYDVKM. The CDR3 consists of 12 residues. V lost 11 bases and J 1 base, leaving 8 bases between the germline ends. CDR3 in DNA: TGTGCCTGCAACAGGAACACCGGGGAGCTGTTTTTT. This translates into CACNRNTGELFF.

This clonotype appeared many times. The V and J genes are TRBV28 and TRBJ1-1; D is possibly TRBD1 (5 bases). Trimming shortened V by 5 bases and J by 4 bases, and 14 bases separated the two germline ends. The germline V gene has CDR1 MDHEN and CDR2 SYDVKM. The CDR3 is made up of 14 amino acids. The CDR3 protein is CASSPLGVGTEAFF. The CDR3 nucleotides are TGTGCCAGCAGTCCCCTGGGGGTGGGCACTGAAGCTTTCTTT. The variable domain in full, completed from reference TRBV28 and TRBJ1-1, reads DVKVTQSSRYLVKRTGEKVFLECVQDMDHENMFWYRQDPGLGLRLIYFSYDVKMKEKGDIPEGYSVSREKKERFSLILESASTNQTSMYLCASSPLGVGTEAFFGQGTRLTVV.

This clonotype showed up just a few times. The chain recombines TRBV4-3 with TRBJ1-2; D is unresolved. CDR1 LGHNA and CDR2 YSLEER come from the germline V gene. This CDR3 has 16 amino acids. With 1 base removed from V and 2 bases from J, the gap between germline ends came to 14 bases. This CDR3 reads CASSQVSGRANYGYTF. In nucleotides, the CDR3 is TGCGCCAGCAGCCAAGTATCCGGGCGAGCCAACTATGGCTACACCTTC.

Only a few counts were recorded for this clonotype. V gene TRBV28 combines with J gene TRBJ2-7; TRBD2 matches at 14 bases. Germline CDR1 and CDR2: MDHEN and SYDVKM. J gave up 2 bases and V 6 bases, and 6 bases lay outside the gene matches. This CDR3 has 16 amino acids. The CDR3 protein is CASSNRLAGGPYEQYF. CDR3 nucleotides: TGTGCCAGCAGCAATCGACTAGCGGGAGGGCCCTACGAGCAGTACTTC.

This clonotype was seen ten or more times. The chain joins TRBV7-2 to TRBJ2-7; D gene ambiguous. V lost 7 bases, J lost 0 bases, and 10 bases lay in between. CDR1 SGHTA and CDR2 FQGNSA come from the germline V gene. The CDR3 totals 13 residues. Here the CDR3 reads CASNDRSSYEQYF. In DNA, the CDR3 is TGTGCCAGCAACGACCGTAGCTCCTACGAGCAGTACTTC.

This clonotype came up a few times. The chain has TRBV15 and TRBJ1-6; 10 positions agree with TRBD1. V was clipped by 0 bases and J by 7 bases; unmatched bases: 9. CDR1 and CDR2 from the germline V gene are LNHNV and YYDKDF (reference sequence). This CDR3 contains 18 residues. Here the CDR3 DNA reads TGTGCCACCAGCAGAGACCCCTTACGGACAGGGGGGAATTCACCCCTCCACTTT. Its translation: CATSRDPLRTGGNSPLHF.

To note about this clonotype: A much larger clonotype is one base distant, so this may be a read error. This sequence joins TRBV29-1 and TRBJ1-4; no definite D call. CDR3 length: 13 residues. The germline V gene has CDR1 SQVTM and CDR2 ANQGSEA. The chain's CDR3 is CSAVGRNNDKLFF. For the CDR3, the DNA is TGCAGCGCCGTTGGTCGGAACAATGATAAACTGTTTTTT.

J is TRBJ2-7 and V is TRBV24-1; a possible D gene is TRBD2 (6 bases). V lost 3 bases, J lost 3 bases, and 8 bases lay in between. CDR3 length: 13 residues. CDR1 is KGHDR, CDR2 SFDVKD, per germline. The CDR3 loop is CATSDPGSYEQYF. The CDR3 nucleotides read TGTGCCACCAGTGATCCCGGGAGCTACGAGCAGTACTTC.

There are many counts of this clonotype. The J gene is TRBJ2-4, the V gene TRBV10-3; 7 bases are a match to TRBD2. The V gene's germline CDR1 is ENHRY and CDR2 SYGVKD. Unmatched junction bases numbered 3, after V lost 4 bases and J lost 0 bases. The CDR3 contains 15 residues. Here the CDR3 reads CAISGSGLAKNIQYF. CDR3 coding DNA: TGTGCCATCAGTGGTAGCGGGTTAGCCAAAAACATTCAGTACTTC.

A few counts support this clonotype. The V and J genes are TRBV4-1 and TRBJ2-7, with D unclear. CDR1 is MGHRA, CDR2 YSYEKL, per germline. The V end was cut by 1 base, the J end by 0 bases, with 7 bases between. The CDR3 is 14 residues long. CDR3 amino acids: CASSQGRTSYEQYF. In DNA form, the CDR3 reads TGCGCCAGCAGCCAAGGAAGGACCTCCTACGAGCAGTACTTC.

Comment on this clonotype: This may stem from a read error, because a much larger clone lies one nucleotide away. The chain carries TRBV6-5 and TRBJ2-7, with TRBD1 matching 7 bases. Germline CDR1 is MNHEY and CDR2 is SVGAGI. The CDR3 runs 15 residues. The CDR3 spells CASSYSHRGAYDQYF. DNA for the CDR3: TGTGCCAGCAGTTACTCCCACAGGGGAGCCTACGACCAGTACTTC.

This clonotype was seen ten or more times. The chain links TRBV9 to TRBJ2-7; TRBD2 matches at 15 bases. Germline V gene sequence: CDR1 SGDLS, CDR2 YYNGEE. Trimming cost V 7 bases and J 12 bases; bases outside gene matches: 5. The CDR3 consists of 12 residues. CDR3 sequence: CASGTSGGPPYF. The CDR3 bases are TGTGCCAGCGGGACTAGCGGGGGGCCGCCGTACTTC.

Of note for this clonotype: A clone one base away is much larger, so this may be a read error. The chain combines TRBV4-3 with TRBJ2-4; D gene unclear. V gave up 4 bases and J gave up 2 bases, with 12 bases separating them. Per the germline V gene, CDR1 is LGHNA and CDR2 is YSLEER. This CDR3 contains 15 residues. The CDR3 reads CASSRDLYPKNIQYF. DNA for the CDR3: TGCGCCAGCAGCCGAGATTTGTACCCCAAAAACATTCAGTACTTC.

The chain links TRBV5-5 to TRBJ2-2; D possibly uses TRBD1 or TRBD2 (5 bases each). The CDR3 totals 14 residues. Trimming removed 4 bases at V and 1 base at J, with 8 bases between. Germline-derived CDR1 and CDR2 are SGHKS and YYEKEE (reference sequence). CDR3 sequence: CASSEGRNTGELFF. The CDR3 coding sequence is TGTGCCAGCAGCGAGGGACGGAACACCGGGGAGCTGTTTTTT.

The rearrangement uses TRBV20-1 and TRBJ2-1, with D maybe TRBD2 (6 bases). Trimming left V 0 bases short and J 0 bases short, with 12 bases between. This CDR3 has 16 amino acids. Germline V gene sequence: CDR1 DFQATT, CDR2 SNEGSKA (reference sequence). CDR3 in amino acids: CSAREDGGGSYNEQFF. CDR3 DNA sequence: TGCAGTGCTAGAGAGGACGGGGGAGGCTCCTACAATGAGCAGTTCTTC.

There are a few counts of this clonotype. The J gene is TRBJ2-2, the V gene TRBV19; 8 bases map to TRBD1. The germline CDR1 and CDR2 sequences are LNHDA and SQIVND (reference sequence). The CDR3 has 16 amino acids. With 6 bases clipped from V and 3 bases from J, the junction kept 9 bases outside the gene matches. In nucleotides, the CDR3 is TGTGCCAGTAGCCCCCGACAGGGGTCCGACACCGGGGAGCTGTTTTTT. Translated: CASSPRQGSDTGELFF.

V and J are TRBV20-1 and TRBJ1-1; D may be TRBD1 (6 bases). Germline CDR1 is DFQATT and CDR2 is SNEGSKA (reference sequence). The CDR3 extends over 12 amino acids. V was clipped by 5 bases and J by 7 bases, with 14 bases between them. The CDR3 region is CSASRTADEAFF. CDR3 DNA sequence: TGCAGTGCTTCCAGGACAGCAGATGAAGCTTTCTTT.

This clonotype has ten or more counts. CDR3 amino acids: CASSAGTSGSYEQYF. The CDR3 DNA follows: TGTGCCAGCAGCGCCGGGACTAGCGGGTCCTACGAGCAGTACTTC. The V call is TRBV9, the J call TRBJ2-7, with TRBD2 matching 12 bases. The CDR3 contains 15 residues. V was pared by 3 bases and J by 1 base, with 2 bases of the junction left unmatched. Per the germline V gene, CDR1 is SGDLS and CDR2 is YYNGEE.

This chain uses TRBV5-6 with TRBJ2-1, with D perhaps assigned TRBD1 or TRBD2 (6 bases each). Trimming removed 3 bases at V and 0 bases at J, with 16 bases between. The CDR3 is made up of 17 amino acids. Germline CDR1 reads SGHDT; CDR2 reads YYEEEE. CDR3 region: CASSWGAFQSSYNEQFF. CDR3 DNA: TGTGCCAGCAGCTGGGGGGCCTTCCAGAGCTCCTACAATGAGCAGTTCTTC.

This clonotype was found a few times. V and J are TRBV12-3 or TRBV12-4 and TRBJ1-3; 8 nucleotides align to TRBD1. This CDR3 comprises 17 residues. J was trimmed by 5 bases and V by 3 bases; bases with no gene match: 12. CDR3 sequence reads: CASSFLRDRGSRNTIYF. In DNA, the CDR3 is TGTGCCAGCAGTTTCCTGCGTGACAGGGGCTCAAGAAACACCATATATTTT.

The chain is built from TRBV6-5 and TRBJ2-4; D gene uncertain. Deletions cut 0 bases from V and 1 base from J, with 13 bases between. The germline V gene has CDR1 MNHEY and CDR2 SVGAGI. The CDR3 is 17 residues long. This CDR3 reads CASSYSKLSIAKNIQYF. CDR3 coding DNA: TGTGCCAGCAGTTACTCGAAGCTCTCCATCGCCAAAAACATTCAGTACTTC.